Listed below are T cell receptor beta chains from one sample, sequenced in a study of blood T cell repertoires in COVID-19. Profiled with immunoSEQ multiplex PCR; TCRdb holds only in-frame clones, not every one. The top ten hold roughly 0.9% of the sample, which has 350,000 to 400,000 clones, approximately 93% seen once. Sequencing used PBMCs or T cells enriched from blood (not recorded which). The receptors were gathered from a middle-aged woman who had been exposed to COVID-19. CDR3s leave out the opening cysteine and the closing phenylalanine or tryptophan. The D gene is left open where the match is weak.

D gene: -
V gene: TRBV21-1
J gene: TRBJ2-7
CDR3 length: 12
CDR3 protein: ASSKSGLAYEQY

D gene: -
V gene: TRBV6-2/TRBV6-3
J gene: TRBJ1-5
CDR3 length: 13
CDR3 protein: ASSYSGGGNQPQH

D gene: TRBD1
V gene: TRBV25-1
J gene: TRBJ2-3
CDR3 length: 16
CDR3 protein: ASSSRPRTGSSTDTQY

D gene: TRBD1
V gene: TRBV2
J gene: TRBJ1-1
CDR3 length: 16
CDR3 protein: ASSQEGSGGTMNTEAF

D gene: TRBD1
V gene: TRBV19
J gene: TRBJ1-2
CDR3 length: 11
CDR3 protein: ASTTGGNYGYT

D gene: -
V gene: TRBV14
J gene: TRBJ1-3
CDR3 length: 9
CDR3 protein: ASSSGNTIY

D gene: TRBD2
V gene: TRBV5-1
J gene: TRBJ2-3
CDR3 length: 15
CDR3 protein: ASSLGTSGGRADTQY

D gene: -
V gene: TRBV2
J gene: TRBJ1-1
CDR3 length: 13
CDR3 protein: ASSLRAGLGSEAF

D gene: -
V gene: TRBV27
J gene: TRBJ2-5
CDR3 length: 11
CDR3 protein: ASSRLFQETQY

D gene: -
V gene: TRBV9
J gene: TRBJ1-1
CDR3 length: 13
CDR3 protein: ASSVLGASNTEAF

D gene: TRBD1
V gene: TRBV5-1
J gene: TRBJ1-2
CDR3 length: 14
CDR3 protein: ASSVGRTGGSDGYT

D gene: -
V gene: TRBV25-1
J gene: TRBJ1-1
CDR3 length: 13
CDR3 protein: ASSAMGAANTEAF

D gene: -
V gene: TRBV30
J gene: TRBJ1-2
CDR3 length: 11
CDR3 protein: AWSVRGGYGYT

D gene: -
V gene: TRBV2
J gene: TRBJ1-5
CDR3 length: 14
CDR3 protein: ASTALGGRSSQPQH

D gene: -
V gene: TRBV6-1
J gene: TRBJ1-5
CDR3 length: 10
CDR3 protein: ASSDPQGPQH

D gene: TRBD2
V gene: TRBV19
J gene: TRBJ2-1
CDR3 length: 12
CDR3 protein: ASSVLAGLNEQF

D gene: -
V gene: TRBV29-1
J gene: TRBJ2-7
CDR3 length: 9
CDR3 protein: SVTMLGEQY

D gene: -
V gene: TRBV9
J gene: TRBJ2-1
CDR3 length: 13
CDR3 protein: ASSPRGASYNEQF

D gene: TRBD2
V gene: TRBV19
J gene: TRBJ2-7
CDR3 length: 16
CDR3 protein: ASISLERGGRKTYEQY

D gene: TRBD2
V gene: TRBV19
J gene: TRBJ2-1
CDR3 length: 16
CDR3 protein: ASSRKGLAGGEYNEQF

D gene: -
V gene: TRBV10-1
J gene: TRBJ2-1
CDR3 length: 14
CDR3 protein: ASSSGGRGSYNEQF

D gene: -
V gene: TRBV29-1
J gene: TRBJ2-1
CDR3 length: 12
CDR3 protein: SVDLGTVYNEQF

D gene: TRBD1
V gene: TRBV2
J gene: TRBJ1-1
CDR3 length: 12
CDR3 protein: ASRLTGAVSEAF

D gene: -
V gene: TRBV7-2
J gene: TRBJ2-1
CDR3 length: 12
CDR3 protein: ASSPLPGLFEQF

D gene: -
V gene: TRBV5-6
J gene: TRBJ1-2
CDR3 length: 13
CDR3 protein: ASSLAQGSNYGYT

D gene: -
V gene: TRBV7-9
J gene: TRBJ2-2
CDR3 length: 13
CDR3 protein: ASSLVQVNTGELF